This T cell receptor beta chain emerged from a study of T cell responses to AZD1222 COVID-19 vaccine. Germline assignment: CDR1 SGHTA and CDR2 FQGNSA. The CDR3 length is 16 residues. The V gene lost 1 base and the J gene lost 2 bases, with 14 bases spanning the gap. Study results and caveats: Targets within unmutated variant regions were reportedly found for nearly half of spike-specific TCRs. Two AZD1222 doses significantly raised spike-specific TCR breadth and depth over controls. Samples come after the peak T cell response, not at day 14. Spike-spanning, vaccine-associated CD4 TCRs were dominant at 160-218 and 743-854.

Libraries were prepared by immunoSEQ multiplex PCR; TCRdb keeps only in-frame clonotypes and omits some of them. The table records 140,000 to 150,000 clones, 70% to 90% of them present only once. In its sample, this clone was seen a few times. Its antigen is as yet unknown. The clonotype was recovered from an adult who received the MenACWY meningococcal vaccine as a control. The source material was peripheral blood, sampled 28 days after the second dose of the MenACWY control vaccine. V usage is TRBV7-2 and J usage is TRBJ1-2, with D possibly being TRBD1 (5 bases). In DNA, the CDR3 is TGTGCCAGCAGCTTAGGATTGGTACAGGAGAACTATGGCTACACCTTC. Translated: CASSLGLVQENYGYTF.